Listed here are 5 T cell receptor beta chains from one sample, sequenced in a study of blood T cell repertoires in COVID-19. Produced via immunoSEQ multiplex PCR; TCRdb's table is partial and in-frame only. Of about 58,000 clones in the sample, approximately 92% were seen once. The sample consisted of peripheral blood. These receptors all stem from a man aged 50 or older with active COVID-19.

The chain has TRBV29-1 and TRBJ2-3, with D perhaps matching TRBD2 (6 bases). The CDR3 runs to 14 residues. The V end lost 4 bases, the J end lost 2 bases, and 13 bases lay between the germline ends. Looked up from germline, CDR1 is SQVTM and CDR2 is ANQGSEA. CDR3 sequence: CSVVVSGLTDTQYF. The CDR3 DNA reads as TGCAGCGTTGTGGTTAGCGGACTCACAGATACGCAGTATTTT.

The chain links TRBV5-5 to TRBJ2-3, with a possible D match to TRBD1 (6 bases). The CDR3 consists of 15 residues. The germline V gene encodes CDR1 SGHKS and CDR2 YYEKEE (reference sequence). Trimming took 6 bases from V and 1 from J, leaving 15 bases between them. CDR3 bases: TGTGCCAGCAACAAAGGGGGATTTGGCACAGATACGCAGTATTTT. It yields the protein CASNKGGFGTDTQYF.

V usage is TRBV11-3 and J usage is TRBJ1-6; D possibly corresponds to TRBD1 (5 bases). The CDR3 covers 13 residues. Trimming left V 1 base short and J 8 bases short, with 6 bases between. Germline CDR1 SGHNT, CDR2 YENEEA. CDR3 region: CASSLAGDSPLHF. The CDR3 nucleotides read TGTGCCAGCAGCTTAGCGGGGGATTCACCCCTCCACTTT.

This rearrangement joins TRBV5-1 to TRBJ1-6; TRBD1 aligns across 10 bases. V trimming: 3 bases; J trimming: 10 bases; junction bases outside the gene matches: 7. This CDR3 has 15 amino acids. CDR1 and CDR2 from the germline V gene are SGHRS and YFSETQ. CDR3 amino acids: CASSSGQGFGSPLHF. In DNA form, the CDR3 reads TGCGCCAGCAGCTCGGGACAGGGGTTCGGGTCACCCCTCCACTTT. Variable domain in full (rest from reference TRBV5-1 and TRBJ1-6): KAGVTQTPRYLIKTRGQQVTLSCSPISGHRSVSWYQQTPGQGLQFLFEYFSETQRNKGNFPGRFSGRQFSNSRSEMNVSTLELGDSALYLCASSSGQGFGSPLHFGNGTRLTVT.

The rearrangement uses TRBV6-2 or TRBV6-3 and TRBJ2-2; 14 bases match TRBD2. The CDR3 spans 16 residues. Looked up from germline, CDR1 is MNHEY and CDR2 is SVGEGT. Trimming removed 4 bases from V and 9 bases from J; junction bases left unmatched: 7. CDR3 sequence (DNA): TGTGCCAGCAGTTCCCCCGGACTAGCGGGGGGTCGGGAGCTGTTTTTT. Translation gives CASSSPGLAGGRELFF.